One sample yielded the 18 T cell receptor beta chains listed below, sequenced in a study of early T cells in non-severe SARS-CoV-2 infection listed by TCRdb under 2021. The library was generated by 5' RACE. The reads were generated on a NextSeq 500. TCRdb ran its own pipeline on the public reads, namely fastp trimming at Q25 and MiXCR clone calling, and kept in-frame beta chains. One record per CDR3 amino acid sequence lists the most common genes and DNA. Recorded for this sample are 40,000 or so distinct CDR3 sequences; about 7.4% of them occurred a single time. The ten largest make up 9.5% to 15% of the sample. The sample in question was whole blood, obtained at baseline. The receptors were sampled from an adult who was a healthcare worker with PCR-confirmed SARS-CoV-2 infection or an uninfected control (not recorded which).

This clonotype was counted at least ten times. The chain uses TRBV6-6 and TRBJ1-1, with D unclear. Germline V lookup: CDR1 MNHNY, CDR2 SVGAGI (reference sequence). V was pared by 7 bases and J by 0 bases, with 6 bases between. This CDR3 region has 12 residues. The chain's CDR3 is CASKRLNTEAFF. The CDR3 nucleotides are TGTGCCAGCAAGAGACTGAACACTGAAGCTTTCTTT.

V gene TRBV19 combines with J gene TRBJ1-2; 12 bases are a match to TRBD1. Germline CDR1 and CDR2: LNHDA and SQIVND (reference sequence). The CDR3 consists of 17 residues. V was pared by 7 bases and J by 3 bases, with 12 bases of the junction left unmatched. The CDR3 region has the DNA TGTGCCAGTACCCGCCGGGGGACAGGGGGCGCGGACTATGGCTACACCTTC. It specifies CASTRRGTGGADYGYTF.

This clonotype was observed at least ten times. This sequence joins TRBV28 and TRBJ1-5; TRBD1 matches at 10 bases. This CDR3 region has 17 residues. CDR1 and CDR2 from the germline V gene are MDHEN and SYDVKM. Trimming took 5 bases from V and 0 from J; bases not matched to a gene: 7. This CDR3 reads CASSAARTGGSNQPQHF. CDR3 nucleotide sequence: TGTGCCAGCAGTGCCGCCCGGACAGGGGGTAGCAATCAGCCCCAGCATTTT.

This clonotype was detected many times. The rearrangement links TRBV7-9 to TRBJ2-3; TRBD2 matches at 9 bases. Per germline, CDR1 SEHNR and CDR2 FQNEAQ (reference sequence). J was trimmed by 5 bases and V by 5 bases; bases with no gene match: 14. The CDR3 is 17 amino acids. The CDR3, as DNA: TGTGCCAGCAGCGTAATCTCTAGCGGGGAAGAGGTAGATACGCAGTATTTT. As protein: CASSVISSGEEVDTQYF. The variable domain in full, with the rest retrieved from reference TRBV7-9 and TRBJ2-3, is DTGVSQNPRHKITKRGQNVTFRCDPISEHNRLYWYRQTLGQGPEFLTYFQNEAQLEKSRLLSDRFSAERPKGSFSTLEIQRTEQGDSAMYLCASSVISSGEEVDTQYFGPGTRLTVL.

The V and J genes are TRBV6-5 and TRBJ1-6; 10 bases map to TRBD1. The CDR3 contains 16 residues. CDR1 and CDR2 from the germline V gene are MNHEY and SVGAGI. The ends lost 0 bases at V and 9 bases at J; junction bases unmatched: 5. CDR3 sequence: CASSYSGQGDGSPLHF. Here the CDR3 DNA reads TGTGCCAGCAGTTACTCCGGACAGGGGGATGGTTCACCCCTCCACTTT.

This clonotype has at least ten counts. This CDR3 is CASSVEGETQYF. In DNA, the CDR3 is TGTGCCAGCAGCGTAGAGGGGGAGACCCAGTACTTC. The chain recombines TRBV6-1 with TRBJ2-5, with D possibly called TRBD1 or TRBD2 (5 bases each). V shed 6 bases and J shed 5 bases, with 10 bases lying between them. This CDR3 region has 12 residues. Germline assignment: CDR1 MNHNS and CDR2 SASEGT.

The chain uses TRBV27 and TRBJ2-7; the D call may be TRBD1 or TRBD2 (6 bases each). Per the germline V gene, CDR1 is MNHEY and CDR2 is SMNVEV (reference sequence). The CDR3 length is 12 residues. The CDR3: CSAGGDTYEQYF. CDR3 nucleotides: TGTTCGGCCGGAGGGGACACCTACGAGCAGTACTTC.

A word on this clonotype: This is likely a read error, given that the CDR3 carries no conserved phenylalanine or tryptophan at its end. This chain joins TRBV7-9 and TRBJ1-1, with D unclear. Germline lookup yields CDR1 SEHNR and CDR2 FQNEAQ (reference sequence). The CDR3 sequence is 13 residues long. V was shortened by 5 bases and J by 7 bases, with 14 bases between the two germline ends. CDR3 sequence reads: CASSPDGRGEAFL. In DNA form, the CDR3 reads TGTGCCAGCAGCCCCGACGGGCGGGGTGAAGCTTTCCTT.

This clonotype was seen many times. The CDR3 sequence is CASSQGVTATDTQYF. CDR3 nucleotides: TGTGCCAGCAGCCAAGGTGTGACAGCCACAGATACGCAGTATTTT. The chain employs TRBV14 and TRBJ2-3; D is perhaps TRBD1 (5 bases). This CDR3 has 15 residues. Trimming took off 1 base at V and 2 bases at J, with 10 bases between the two ends. Germline CDR1 is SGHDN and CDR2 is FVKESK.

The chain employs TRBV10-3 and TRBJ2-7; D perhaps matches TRBD2 (6 bases). The V and J ends lost 0 bases and 5 bases respectively, with 11 bases between them. CDR1 is ENHRY, CDR2 SYGVKD, per germline. The CDR3 has 14 residues. The CDR3 region has the DNA TGTGCCATCAGTGAGTCGGAGGGCTCGGACGAGCAGTACTTC. It specifies CAISESEGSDEQYF.

The chain joins TRBV7-2 to TRBJ1-6; D possibly corresponds to TRBD1 (6 bases). V lost 0 bases to trimming and J lost 9 bases, with 12 bases between them. This CDR3 has 15 amino acids. The germline V gene encodes CDR1 SGHTA and CDR2 FQGNSA. The chain's CDR3 is CASSLASRGRSPLHF. The DNA of the CDR3 is TGTGCCAGCAGCTTAGCCAGCCGGGGGCGTTCACCCCTCCACTTT. Using reference TRBV7-2 and TRBJ1-6 for the parts outside the CDR3, the full variable domain is GAGVSQSPSNKVTEKGKDVELRCDPISGHTALYWYRQSLGQGLEFLIYFQGNSAPDKSGLPSDRFSAERTGGSVSTLTIQRTQQEDSAVYLCASSLASRGRSPLHFGNGTRLTVT.

In this sample, this clonotype turned up a few times. The rearrangement uses TRBV11-3 and TRBJ2-1; no reliable D call. The CDR3 covers 13 residues. From germline, CDR1 is SGHNT and CDR2 YENEEA. Trimming stripped 1 base from V and 9 bases from J, with 10 bases between. The CDR3 protein is CASSLADLGEQFF. In DNA form, the CDR3 reads TGTGCCAGCAGCTTAGCAGATTTAGGTGAGCAGTTCTTC. The whole variable domain, filled in from reference TRBV11-3 and TRBJ2-1, reads EAGVVQSPRYKIIEKKQPVAFWCNPISGHNTLYWYLQNLGQGPELLIRYENEEAVDDSQLPKDRFSAERLKGVDSTLKIQPAELGDSAVYLCASSLADLGEQFFGPGTRLTVL.

This clonotype was observed at least ten times. The CDR3 DNA reads TGTGCCAGCACCAAAGGGACGCTGGGCGGCTACACCTTC. Translated, it gives CASTKGTLGGYTF. The chain carries TRBV3-1 and TRBJ1-2; a possible D gene is TRBD1 (5 bases). This CDR3 has 13 residues. Germline V gives CDR1 LGHDT, CDR2 YNNKEL (reference sequence). V lost 7 bases and J lost 8, with 17 bases in between.

This clonotype was detected many times. J is TRBJ1-2 and V is TRBV28; unclear D gene. Trimming cost V 6 bases and J 7 bases, with 15 bases left between them. Germline values: CDR1 MDHEN, CDR2 SYDVKM. CDR3 length equals 13 residues. The DNA of the CDR3 is TGTGCCAGCAGCAGTCACGGTGTGAGTGGCTACACCTTC. It codes for CASSSHGVSGYTF.

The rearrangement uses TRBV11-2 and TRBJ2-4, with TRBD2 matching 7 bases. The CDR3 sequence is 15 residues long. The V and J ends lost 0 bases and 9 bases, in that order; junction bases with no gene match: 8. CDR1 is SGHAT and CDR2 is FQNNGV in the germline V gene. CDR3 residues: CASSLEGGTRGIQYF. The DNA for the CDR3 is TGTGCCAGCAGCTTAGAGGGGGGGACCAGAGGCATTCAGTACTTC. Combining the CDR3 with reference TRBV11-2 and TRBJ2-4 gives the whole variable domain EAGVAQSPRYKIIEKRQSVAFWCNPISGHATLYWYQQILGQGPKLLIQFQNNGVVDDSQLPKDRFSAERLKGVDSTLKIQPAKLEDSAVYLCASSLEGGTRGIQYFGAGTRLSVL.

This clonotype was detected ten times or more. The genes are TRBV19 and TRBJ2-3; D is perhaps TRBD2 (6 bases). The CDR3 loop spans 14 amino acids. With 6 bases removed from V and 2 bases from J, the gap between germline ends came to 12 bases. Germline CDR1 reads LNHDA; CDR2 reads SQIVND (reference sequence). The CDR3 nucleotides read TGTGCCAGTAGAGGGCGGGGAGTCACAGATACGCAGTATTTT. Protein product: CASRGRGVTDTQYF.

This clonotype was seen just once. This sequence joins TRBV7-6 and TRBJ1-2; D may be TRBD1 (5 bases). Deletions cut 2 bases from V and 7 bases from J, with 11 bases between. The CDR3 contains 13 residues. Germline CDR1 SGHVS, CDR2 FNYEAQ. This CDR3 reads CASSLTGGIGYTF. The CDR3 DNA is TGTGCCAGCAGCTTAACTGGGGGAATTGGCTACACCTTC.

This clonotype was detected many times. This chain connects TRBV12-3 or TRBV12-4 to TRBJ1-1; TRBD1 might be the D (5 bases). CDR3 length: 12 residues. Trimming stripped 6 bases from V and 3 bases from J, with 8 bases between. CDR3 sequence: CASRGLDTEAFF. The CDR3 region has the DNA TGTGCCAGCAGGGGGCTGGACACTGAAGCTTTCTTT.